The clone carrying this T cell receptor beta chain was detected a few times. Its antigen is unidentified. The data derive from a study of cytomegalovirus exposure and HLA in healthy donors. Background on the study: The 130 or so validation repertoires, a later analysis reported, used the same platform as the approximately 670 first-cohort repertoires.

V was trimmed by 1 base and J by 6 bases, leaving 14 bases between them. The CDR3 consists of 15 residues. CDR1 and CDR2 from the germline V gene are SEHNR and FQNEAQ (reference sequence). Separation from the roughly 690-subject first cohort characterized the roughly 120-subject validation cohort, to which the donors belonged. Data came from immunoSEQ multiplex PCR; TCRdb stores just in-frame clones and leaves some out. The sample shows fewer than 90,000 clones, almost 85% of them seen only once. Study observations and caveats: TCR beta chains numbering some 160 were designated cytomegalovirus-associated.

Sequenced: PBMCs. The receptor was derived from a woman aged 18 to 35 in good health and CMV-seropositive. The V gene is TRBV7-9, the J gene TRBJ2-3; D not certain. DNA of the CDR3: TGTGCCAGCAGCTTAGACGCCCGCGGTTGGGATACGCAGTATTTT. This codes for CASSLDARGWDTQYF.